This T cell receptor beta chain was observed in a study of glioma-infiltrating T cells (dated by TCRdb to 2016 to 2017). Some background on the complete study: Low-grade gliomas were represented by WHO grade II oligodendrogliomas or astrocytomas, and glioblastomas were represented by WHO grade IV tumors that were sampled at initial rather than recurrent diagnosis. To gauge divergence between tissue and blood T-cell populations, every tissue-infiltrating repertoire was compared against the peripheral blood repertoire from the same patient. Before surgery, glioma patients were given dexamethasone for six or fewer days. The paired cohort comprised three low-grade glioma patients, roughly 8 primary glioblastoma patients and three non-glioma patients contributing non-neoplastic brain tissue. The study sequenced TCR alpha- and beta-chain repertoires from glioma tissue, from non-neoplastic brain tissue and from matched peripheral blood mononuclear cells. For blood libraries, the target was about 4.5- to 10-fold sequencing coverage of some 1 million peripheral T cells.

What the authors observed across the whole study: Patients with low tissue-blood divergence were marked by a signature set of shared blood CDR3 motifs, and this signature set was depleted in highly divergent patients. Small numbers underpinned the group comparisons: 7 to 9 glioblastoma patients, three low-grade glioma patients and three non-neoplastic patients. Very few CDR3 sequences were found to be shared between tissue and blood, and this scarcity was attributed to high CDR3 diversity and limited sampling. VJ-independent divergence between tissue and blood was below expectation in non-neoplastic patients but above expectation in all gliomas, especially low-grade gliomas.

V was cut back by 5 bases and J by 2 bases, leaving a gap of 15 bases between them. The CDR3 sequence holds 15 residues, the cysteine and phenylalanine included. This entry keeps only the CDR3 DNA: 45 bases, framed from base 1. Based on the germline V gene (reference sequence), the CDR1 and CDR2 sequences are SEHNR and FQNEAQ. Immediately after resection, surgical brain or tumor specimens were cryofrozen in liquid nitrogen, with peripheral blood cells collected concurrently. TCR alpha and beta CDR3 regions were amplified with the iRepertoire nested amplicon-rescue multiplex PCR (arm-PCR) platform from RNA. One-step reverse transcription and amplification used about 90-400 ng of tissue mRNA or PBMC total RNA as input. Following bead purification, Illumina adapters were added through a secondary multiplex PCR, and the libraries were then gel-purified between 200 and 400 bp. Demultiplexing relied on internal 6-nucleotide barcodes carried by the libraries. The libraries were sequenced on an Illumina MiSeq using 2x220 or 2x250 nucleotide paired-end reads. The study's processing was this. Paired reads were merged with FLASH 1.2.11 and aligned to the GRCh37 human genome with BWA-MEM before extracting TRA and TRB reads. An IMGT-derived reference of cassette sequences and CDR3 motifs, with pseudogenes included, was used for V and J assignment. Reads were translated in three frames, and productive CDR3s were defined as those with a C...FGXG motif and no stop codons. A clonotype was defined as a unique combination of a V-J cassette pair and a CDR3 amino acid sequence. Filtering of reads was based on Hamming distance, with the threshold set by the sequence error rate of each sample in mapped regions. Using fastp at Q25 and MiXCR, TCRdb reprocessed the public reads and kept productive beta chains. Here each entry gathers all rows of one CDR3 protein and keeps the most common genes and DNA. TCRdb's processing, not the study's, gives the V and J calls here. Across this sample there are fewer than 500,000 distinct CDR3 sequences, with less than 50% seen only once. The ten largest account for about 12% of the sample.

In regard to this clonotype: The target of this receptor is not known. No base quality information exists; no much larger clone differs at one position.

Sequencing input: glioma tissue, nonneoplastic brain tissue, or PBMCs (not recorded which). The TCR sequence derives from a human donor with low-grade glioma or glioblastoma, undergoing nonglioma brain surgery, or in good health (not recorded which). The chain uses TRBV7-9 and TRBJ1-2; D gene: possibly TRBD1, on 5 matching bases. Here the CDR3 is given as CASSPGGIRNYGYTF. The sequenced DNA: TGTGCCAGCAGCCCCGGGGGGATCCGCAACTATGGCTACACCTTC.